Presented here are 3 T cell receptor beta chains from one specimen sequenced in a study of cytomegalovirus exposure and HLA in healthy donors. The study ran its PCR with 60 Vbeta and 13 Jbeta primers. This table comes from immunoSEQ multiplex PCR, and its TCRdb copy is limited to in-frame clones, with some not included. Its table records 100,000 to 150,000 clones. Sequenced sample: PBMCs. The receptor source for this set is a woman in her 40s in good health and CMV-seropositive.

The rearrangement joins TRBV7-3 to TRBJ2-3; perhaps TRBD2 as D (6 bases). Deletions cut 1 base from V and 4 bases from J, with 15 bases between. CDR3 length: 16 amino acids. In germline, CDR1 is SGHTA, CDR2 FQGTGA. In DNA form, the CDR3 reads TGTGCCAGCAGCTTAATGGGGGGAGTCCTAGCAGATACGCAGTATTTT. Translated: CASSLMGGVLADTQYF.

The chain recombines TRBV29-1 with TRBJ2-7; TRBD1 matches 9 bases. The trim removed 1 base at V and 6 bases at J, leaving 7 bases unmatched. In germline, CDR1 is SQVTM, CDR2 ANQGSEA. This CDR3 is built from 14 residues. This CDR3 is CSVEGGDRGVEQYF. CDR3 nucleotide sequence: TGCAGCGTTGAAGGGGGCGACAGGGGGGTCGAGCAGTACTTC.

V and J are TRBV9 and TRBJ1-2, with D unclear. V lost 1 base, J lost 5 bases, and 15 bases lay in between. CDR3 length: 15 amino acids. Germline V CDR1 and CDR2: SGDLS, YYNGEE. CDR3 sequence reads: CASSVSGGFKYGYTF. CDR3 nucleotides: TGTGCCAGCAGCGTAAGTGGCGGTTTCAAGTATGGCTACACCTTC.